Following are 23 T cell receptor beta chains from one sample sequenced in a study of beta chain features in type 1 diabetes. Study-wide results and limits: TCRB CDR3 length was moderately but significantly reduced in all four CD4+ subsets of Type 1 diabetes patients.

No antigen has been identified for these receptors. Reverse transcription of all isolated RNA meant that expressed TCRB transcripts were sequenced. Assay: immunoSEQ multiplex PCR; the TCRdb copy retains only in-frame clones and omits some. The sample contains over 90,000 clones, 28% of which appear only once. The specimen was central memory CD4+ T cells from blood. The origin of the receptors is a woman aged 18-29 years with type 1 diabetes.

The chain links TRBV30 to TRBJ2-1; maybe TRBD2 (6 bases). V shed 5 bases and J shed 6 bases, with 14 bases lying between them. Germline V gene lookup returns CDR1 GTSNPN and CDR2 SVGIG (reference sequence). This CDR3 contains 13 residues. This CDR3 is CAWWGEAGNEQFF. DNA of the CDR3: TGTGCCTGGTGGGGGGAAGCGGGCAATGAGCAGTTCTTC.

CDR3 nucleotides: TGTGCCAGCAGTTCACCGACTAGCGGGAGGGCCCCGCGGTACTTC. As protein: CASSSPTSGRAPRYF. This chain connects TRBV27 to TRBJ2-5, with 14 bases fitting TRBD2. The V segment lost 4 bases and the J segment 13 bases; nucleotides outside the gene matches: 11. This CDR3 spans 15 amino acids. The germline gives CDR1 MNHEY, CDR2 SMNVEV (reference sequence).

This clone was seen only a few times. The chain is built from TRBV28 and TRBJ2-7, with 7 bases fitting TRBD1. The J segment lost 0 bases and the V segment lost 6 bases, leaving 8 bases of the junction unmatched. Per germline, CDR1 MDHEN and CDR2 SYDVKM. The CDR3 is 15 amino acids. The CDR3 protein is CASRPFDRDSYEQYF. DNA for the CDR3: TGTGCCAGCAGACCCTTCGACAGGGACTCCTACGAGCAGTACTTC. The entire variable domain, with the rest obtained from reference TRBV28 and TRBJ2-7, is as follows: DVKVTQSSRYLVKRTGEKVFLECVQDMDHENMFWYRQDPGLGLRLIYFSYDVKMKEKGDIPEGYSVSREKKERFSLILESASTNQTSMYLCASRPFDRDSYEQYFGPGTRLTVT.

This chain connects TRBV30 to TRBJ2-7; D perhaps matches TRBD1 (5 bases). Germline V gene lookup returns CDR1 GTSNPN and CDR2 SVGIG (reference sequence). The CDR3 has 14 amino acids. Trimming took off 0 bases at V and 2 bases at J, with 11 bases between the two ends. The chain's CDR3 is CAWSVFGAPYEQYF. CDR3 DNA sequence: TGTGCCTGGAGTGTGTTTGGGGCACCCTACGAGCAGTACTTC. The variable domain in full, completed from reference TRBV30 and TRBJ2-7, reads SQTIHQWPATLVQPVGSPLSLECTVEGTSNPNLYWYRQAAGRGLQLLFYSVGIGQISSEVPQNLSASRPQDRQFILSSKKLLLSDSGFYLCAWSVFGAPYEQYFGPGTRLTVT.

This sequence joins TRBV7-9 and TRBJ2-5; 9 nucleotides line up with TRBD2. Losses at the gene ends were 1 base for V and 9 bases for J; bases not matched to a gene: 6. The CDR3 spans 14 residues. Germline assignment: CDR1 SEHNR and CDR2 FQNEAQ (reference sequence). CDR3 DNA sequence: TGTGCCAGCAGCTTAGGAGGCGGGAGGGAGGCCCAGTACTTC. Amino acid sequence: CASSLGGGREAQYF.

In this sample, this clone turned up a few times. The rearrangement uses TRBV19 and TRBJ1-1; D ambiguous. With 6 bases removed from V and 0 bases from J, the gap between germline ends came to 5 bases. CDR3 size: 12 residues. Germline V gives CDR1 LNHDA, CDR2 SQIVND (reference sequence). The CDR3 reads CASSRLNTEAFF. The CDR3 DNA is TGTGCCAGTAGCAGATTGAACACTGAAGCTTTCTTT.

This chain joins TRBV11-2 and TRBJ2-7, with a tentative D call TRBD2 (7 bases). The CDR3 is 16 amino acids. V gave up 3 bases and J gave up 3 bases, with 18 bases separating them. The germline gives CDR1 SGHAT, CDR2 FQNNGV. In DNA, the CDR3 is TGTGCCAGCAGCTTTGTGGGAGGGGGTCTAAGCTACGAGCAGTACTTC. Its translation: CASSFVGGGLSYEQYF.

This clone has a handful of counts. The V and J genes are TRBV7-2 and TRBJ2-1, with 8 bases identical to TRBD2. J was trimmed by 5 bases and V by 6 bases; bases with no gene match: 6. Germline CDR1 is SGHTA and CDR2 is FQGNSA. CDR3 length equals 14 residues. DNA for the CDR3: TGTGCCAGCAGACTAGCGGTACCGAACAATGAGCAGTTCTTC. Amino acids: CASRLAVPNNEQFF. Full variable domain (missing parts from reference TRBV7-2 and TRBJ2-1): GAGVSQSPSNKVTEKGKDVELRCDPISGHTALYWYRQSLGQGLEFLIYFQGNSAPDKSGLPSDRFSAERTGGSVSTLTIQRTQQEDSAVYLCASRLAVPNNEQFFGPGTRLTVL.

This clone was picked up a small number of times. The chain links TRBV11-2 to TRBJ2-2, with 10 bases fitting TRBD2. V lost 5 bases, J lost 8 bases, and 8 bases stayed unmatched. The CDR3 has 15 residues. Germline V gene data show CDR1 as SGHAT and CDR2 as FQNNGV. The CDR3 is CASSPPRLAGGELFF. CDR3 in DNA: TGTGCCAGCAGCCCGCCAAGACTAGCGGGTGGGGAGCTGTTTTTT.

This chain uses TRBV30 with TRBJ2-2; TRBD1 might be the D (6 bases). Trimming removed 7 bases at V and 1 base at J, with 13 bases between. Germline values: CDR1 GTSNPN, CDR2 SVGIG (reference sequence). CDR3 length: 14 residues. CDR3 DNA sequence: TGTGCCTCACGCCGACAGGAGAACACCGGGGAGCTGTTTTTT. This encodes CASRRQENTGELFF.

The chain is built from TRBV2 and TRBJ1-4, with D hard to call. The CDR3 has 15 residues. Germline lookup yields CDR1 SNHLY and CDR2 FYNNEI. V was cut by 1 base and J by 7 bases, with 13 bases left in between. CDR3 nucleotide sequence: TGTGCCAGCAGTGAAGATAGGGTTCGGGGTGAAAAACTGTTTTTT. Protein product: CASSEDRVRGEKLFF.

The rearrangement links TRBV7-9 to TRBJ2-1; TRBD2 matches 8 bases. Germline trimming cut 4 bases from V and 4 bases from J; bases unmatched to any gene: 15. CDR1 and CDR2 (germline): SEHNR, FQNEAQ (reference sequence). The CDR3 runs 18 residues. CDR3 loop: CASSSRGGSGEIYNEQFF. CDR3 bases: TGTGCCAGCAGCTCCCGCGGCGGTAGCGGGGAGATTTACAATGAGCAGTTCTTC.

In this sample, this clone turned up a few times. The chain has TRBV19 and TRBJ2-1; D is possibly TRBD2 (6 bases). Germline-derived CDR1 and CDR2 are LNHDA and SQIVND (reference sequence). Deletions cut 5 bases from V and 3 bases from J, with 14 bases between. The CDR3 loop spans 15 amino acids. Here the CDR3 DNA reads TGTGCCAGTAGTCCCCCGGGACTCCACTACAATGAGCAGTTCTTC. This sequence encodes CASSPPGLHYNEQFF.

In its sample, this clone was seen a few times. The genes are TRBV4-2 and TRBJ2-4; 7 nucleotides agree with TRBD2. Germline trimming cut 8 bases from V and 3 bases from J; bases unmatched to any gene: 13. Germline V gene data show CDR1 as LGHNA and CDR2 as YNFKEQ. This CDR3 contains 16 residues. The CDR3 DNA follows: TGTGCCAGCCGCGGTGCGGGAGAGGGAGGCAAAAACATTCAGTACTTC. Encoded protein: CASRGAGEGGKNIQYF.

This chain links TRBV5-6 with TRBJ2-1; possibly TRBD2 for D (6 bases). Germline V gives CDR1 SGHDT, CDR2 YYEEEE. V gave up 4 bases and J gave up 4 bases, with 12 bases separating them. The CDR3 runs 14 residues. CDR3 protein: CASSTGEDYNEQFF. The CDR3 coding sequence is TGTGCCAGCAGCACGGGGGAGGATTACAATGAGCAGTTCTTC.

This chain uses TRBV30 with TRBJ1-2; D perhaps matches TRBD1 (5 bases). V lost 7 bases to trimming and J lost 2 bases, with 17 bases between them. This CDR3 has 14 amino acids. CDR1 is GTSNPN and CDR2 is SVGIG in the germline V gene (reference sequence). Here the CDR3 reads CASWSEGINYGYTF. DNA of the CDR3: TGTGCCTCATGGTCGGAGGGGATAAACTATGGCTACACCTTC.

This chain uses TRBV5-1 with TRBJ2-7; maybe TRBD1 (5 bases). Germline V gene sequence: CDR1 SGHRS, CDR2 YFSETQ. The V and J ends lost 0 bases and 1 base respectively, with 14 bases between them. This CDR3 comprises 16 residues. The CDR3 DNA reads TGCGCCAGCAGCTTGGTAGTCACAGGTTCATCCTACGAGCAGTACTTC. This sequence encodes CASSLVVTGSSYEQYF.

The chain is built from TRBV10-3 and TRBJ2-3, with D possibly matching TRBD1 (5 bases). The germline CDR1 and CDR2 sequences are ENHRY and SYGVKD. V shed 8 bases and J shed 0 bases, with 9 bases lying between them. This CDR3 region has 13 residues. The CDR3 region has the DNA TGTGCCATCTCATGGGGCAGCACAGATACGCAGTATTTT. Translated: CAISWGSTDTQYF.

This clone was found a few times. This chain links TRBV2 with TRBJ2-7; TRBD1 might be the D (6 bases). This CDR3 has 14 amino acids. Trimming left V 5 bases short and J 0 bases short, with 11 bases between. Per the germline V gene, CDR1 is SNHLY and CDR2 is FYNNEI. The CDR3 DNA sequence: TGTGCCAGCAGTCCCCTGACAGGCTCCTACGAGCAGTACTTC. The encoded protein is CASSPLTGSYEQYF.

This sequence joins TRBV5-1 and TRBJ2-3; no definite D call. V was shortened by 4 bases and J by 5 bases, with 11 bases between the two germline ends. Germline loops: CDR1 SGHRS, CDR2 YFSETQ. The CDR3 extends over 13 amino acids. Here the CDR3 DNA reads TGCGCCAGCAGCGCAAAATTCGGAGATACGCAGTATTTT. It codes for CASSAKFGDTQYF.

The chain uses TRBV5-6 and TRBJ2-4; maybe TRBD1 (5 bases). This CDR3 is built from 16 residues. V shed 4 bases and J shed 0 bases, with 14 bases lying between them. Germline assignment: CDR1 SGHDT and CDR2 YYEEEE. DNA for the CDR3: TGTGCCAGCAGCCTCCGACAGACACTAGCCAAAAACATTCAGTACTTC. It codes for CASSLRQTLAKNIQYF.

This clone has just a few counts. The chain joins TRBV7-2 to TRBJ2-7; 8 bases agree with TRBD2. Trimming took 1 base from V and 2 from J; bases not matched to a gene: 4. From germline, CDR1 is SGHTA and CDR2 FQGNSA. The CDR3 is 15 residues long. CDR3 sequence reads: CASSLGGTRTYEQYF. The CDR3 DNA reads TGTGCCAGCAGCTTAGGGGGGACTAGGACCTACGAGCAGTACTTC. The whole variable domain, filled in from reference TRBV7-2 and TRBJ2-7, reads GAGVSQSPSNKVTEKGKDVELRCDPISGHTALYWYRQSLGQGLEFLIYFQGNSAPDKSGLPSDRFSAERTGGSVSTLTIQRTQQEDSAVYLCASSLGGTRTYEQYFGPGTRLTVT.

The chain joins TRBV5-4 to TRBJ2-1; D gene uncertain. CDR1 is SGHNT, CDR2 YYREEE, per germline (reference sequence). With 0 bases removed from V and 5 bases from J, the gap between germline ends came to 12 bases. The CDR3 covers 15 residues. The CDR3: CASSLALESHNEQFF. In DNA, the CDR3 is TGTGCCAGCAGCTTGGCGCTAGAATCACACAATGAGCAGTTCTTC.